The present TCR beta chain was sequenced within a study of blood T cell repertoires in COVID-19 (dated by TCRdb to the early 2020s). Describing the broader study: Samples from collaborators originated in the United States, Italy and Spain and spanned both the acute and convalescent phases of COVID-19. The prospective study material was composed of cDNA or gDNA derived from T cells, B-cell-depleted T cells, or PBMCs. Deeply sampled blood TCRbeta repertoires from subjects exposed to, actively infected with, or recovered from COVID-19 were included in the dataset. The repertoires were released in a freely available public database meant as a resource for research on the immune response to SARS-CoV-2. Samples were obtained from the ongoing ImmuneRACE study (first 160 participants) and from about 1,300 subjects provided by 6 global collaborators. Nearly every sample came with metadata listing a de-identified subject ID, COVID-19 status, age in years and sex. Where available, HLA class I and class II types were obtained from metadata supplied by the sample provider rather than from assay-based typing.

Remarks on this clone: The clone's antigen remains unknown. No much larger clone is present one base from it, and per-base qualities are unavailable.

The immunoSEQ Assay, a bias-controlled multiplex PCR, was used to amplify TCRbeta CDR3 regions from genomic DNA. Per the authors' processing: Within the assay, amplification of reference gene primers was used to estimate how many nucleated cells each sample contained. To quantify the absolute abundance of each unique TCRbeta CDR3 rearrangement, sequence reads were collapsed and filtered. For each sample, productive Simpson clonality was calculated by taking the square root of Simpson's diversity index across productive rearrangements. TCRdb limited this immuneACCESS table to in-frame rearrangements with V and J called. A share of clones is missing; checked studies link under half to unresolved V genes, and the rest is unexplained. From that table come the V and J calls and clone size; the DNA was used to work out D and trimming. For this sample there are some 120,000 clones; roughly 69% appear just once. The ten largest make up over 2% of the sample.

Each collaborating institution followed its own protocols to collect whole blood in K2EDTA tubes. For TCRbeta analysis, collaborators shipped samples as frozen whole blood, isolated PBMCs, or DNA extracted from either of those sample types. Spanning cysteine to phenylalanine, the CDR3 consists of 13 amino acids. Only the CDR3 portion is preserved as DNA: 39 bases, with reading frame beginning at the first base. V is cut by 6 bases and J by 4 bases, and the space between the germline ends is 15 bases. CDR1 and CDR2 are read off the germline V gene as SQVTM and ANQGSEA. What the work shows at the level of the full study, not this receptor alone: The amount of clinical and demographic metadata varied by source and participant and was provided uncurated.

Sequenced sample: peripheral blood. This sequence was found in a woman aged 70 to 79 with acute or convalescent COVID-19. The chain uses TRBV29-1 and TRBJ1-2, with TRBD1 tentatively as D gene (5 bases match). The DNA sequence is as follows: TGCAGCGTCCGAGCCGCGGGGGGCTATGGCTACACCTTC. This sequence encodes CSVRAAGGYGYTF.